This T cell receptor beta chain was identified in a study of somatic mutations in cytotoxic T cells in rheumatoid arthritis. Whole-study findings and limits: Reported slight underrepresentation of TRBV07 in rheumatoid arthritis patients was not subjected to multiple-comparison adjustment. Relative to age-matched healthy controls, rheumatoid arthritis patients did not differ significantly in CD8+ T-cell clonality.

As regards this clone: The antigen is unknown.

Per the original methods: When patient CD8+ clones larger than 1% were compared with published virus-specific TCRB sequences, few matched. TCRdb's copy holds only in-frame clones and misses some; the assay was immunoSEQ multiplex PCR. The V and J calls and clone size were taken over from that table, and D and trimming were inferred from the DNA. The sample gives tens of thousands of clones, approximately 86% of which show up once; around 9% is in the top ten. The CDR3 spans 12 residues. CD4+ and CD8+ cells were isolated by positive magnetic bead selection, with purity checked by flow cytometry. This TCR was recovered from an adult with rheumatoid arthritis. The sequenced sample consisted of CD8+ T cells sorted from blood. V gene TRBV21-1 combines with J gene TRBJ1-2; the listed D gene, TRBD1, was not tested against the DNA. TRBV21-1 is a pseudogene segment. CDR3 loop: CASSKRTVGYTF. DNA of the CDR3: TGTGCCAGCAGCAAGAGGACAGTTGGCTACACCTTC.